This T cell receptor beta chain was sequenced in a study of shared clonotypes between healthy human individuals. From germline, CDR1 is SGHAT and CDR2 FQNNGV. The CDR3 length is 15 residues. Trimming removed 0 bases from V and 1 base from J; junction bases left unmatched: 3. The assay ran at deep level. Profiling relied on immunoSEQ multiplex PCR, and the TCRdb table lists in-frame clones only, not all of them. The repertoire has about 2 million clones, about 94% of them found once; the top ten carry around 1%. CD8 cells regarded as naive lacked CD45RO, were positively chosen for CCR7, and omitted terminally differentiated effector memory CD45RA+ cells.

The TCR was taken from a man between 18 and 29 years old in good health. Material for sequencing was naive CD8+ T cells sorted from blood. This chain joins TRBV11-2 and TRBJ2-7, with 7 positions matching TRBD1. The DNA of the CDR3 is TGTGCCAGCAGCTTAGAACAGGGGCCTTCCTACGAGCAGTACTTC. Amino acid sequence: CASSLEQGPSYEQYF.